What follows are 5 T cell receptor beta chains derived from one specimen sequenced in a study of cytomegalovirus exposure and HLA in healthy donors. PCR used 60 Vbeta primers and 13 Jbeta primers. Repertoires were generated with immunoSEQ multiplex PCR, while TCRdb's copy carries only in-frame clones and drops some. Of approximately 140,000 clones listed, 65% to 80% are singletons. The sequencing input was PBMCs. These receptors were collected from a man aged 40-55 years in good health and CMV-seropositive.

The rearrangement links TRBV18 to TRBJ2-7; D might be TRBD2 (5 bases). The CDR3 contains 13 residues. V shed 4 bases and J shed 5 bases, with 12 bases lying between them. Per the germline V gene, CDR1 is KGHSH and CDR2 is LQKENI. As DNA, the CDR3 is TGTGCCAGCTCACGGGGAGTGGCTGACGAGCAGTACTTC. Translation gives CASSRGVADEQYF.

J is TRBJ2-7 and V is TRBV4-3, with TRBD2 matching over 9 bases. Germline CDR1 is LGHNA and CDR2 is YSLEER. CDR3 length: 13 amino acids. Losses at the gene ends were 1 base for V and 5 bases for J; bases not matched to a gene: 0. The CDR3 reads CASSQASGNEQYF. CDR3 DNA sequence: TGCGCCAGCAGCCAAGCTAGCGGGAACGAGCAGTACTTC.

J is TRBJ2-7 and V is TRBV18, with D possibly matching TRBD2 (6 bases). V shed 0 bases and J shed 5 bases, with 14 bases lying between them. Germline loops: CDR1 KGHSH, CDR2 LQKENI. The CDR3 sequence is 15 residues long. The CDR3: CASSPPGGAVNEQYF. CDR3 DNA sequence: TGTGCCAGCTCACCACCGGGCGGGGCCGTGAACGAGCAGTACTTC.

J is TRBJ2-1 and V is TRBV7-9; 10 nucleotides agree with TRBD2. From germline, CDR1 is SEHNR and CDR2 FQNEAQ (reference sequence). V lost 4 bases and J lost 9; bases outside the gene matches: 6. The CDR3 spans 14 residues. The CDR3 DNA follows: TGTGCCAGCAGCTCAAGCGGGAGGGCCCGTGAGCAGTTCTTC. Its translation: CASSSSGRAREQFF.

The CDR3 loop reads CASSHDTFTGELFF. The DNA of the CDR3 is TGTGCCAGCAGCCATGACACATTCACCGGGGAGCTGTTTTTT. The chain uses TRBV5-6 and TRBJ2-2; D not certain. V dropped 4 bases and J dropped 4 bases, with 11 bases sitting between them. CDR3 size: 14 residues. Germline V gives CDR1 SGHDT, CDR2 YYEEEE.